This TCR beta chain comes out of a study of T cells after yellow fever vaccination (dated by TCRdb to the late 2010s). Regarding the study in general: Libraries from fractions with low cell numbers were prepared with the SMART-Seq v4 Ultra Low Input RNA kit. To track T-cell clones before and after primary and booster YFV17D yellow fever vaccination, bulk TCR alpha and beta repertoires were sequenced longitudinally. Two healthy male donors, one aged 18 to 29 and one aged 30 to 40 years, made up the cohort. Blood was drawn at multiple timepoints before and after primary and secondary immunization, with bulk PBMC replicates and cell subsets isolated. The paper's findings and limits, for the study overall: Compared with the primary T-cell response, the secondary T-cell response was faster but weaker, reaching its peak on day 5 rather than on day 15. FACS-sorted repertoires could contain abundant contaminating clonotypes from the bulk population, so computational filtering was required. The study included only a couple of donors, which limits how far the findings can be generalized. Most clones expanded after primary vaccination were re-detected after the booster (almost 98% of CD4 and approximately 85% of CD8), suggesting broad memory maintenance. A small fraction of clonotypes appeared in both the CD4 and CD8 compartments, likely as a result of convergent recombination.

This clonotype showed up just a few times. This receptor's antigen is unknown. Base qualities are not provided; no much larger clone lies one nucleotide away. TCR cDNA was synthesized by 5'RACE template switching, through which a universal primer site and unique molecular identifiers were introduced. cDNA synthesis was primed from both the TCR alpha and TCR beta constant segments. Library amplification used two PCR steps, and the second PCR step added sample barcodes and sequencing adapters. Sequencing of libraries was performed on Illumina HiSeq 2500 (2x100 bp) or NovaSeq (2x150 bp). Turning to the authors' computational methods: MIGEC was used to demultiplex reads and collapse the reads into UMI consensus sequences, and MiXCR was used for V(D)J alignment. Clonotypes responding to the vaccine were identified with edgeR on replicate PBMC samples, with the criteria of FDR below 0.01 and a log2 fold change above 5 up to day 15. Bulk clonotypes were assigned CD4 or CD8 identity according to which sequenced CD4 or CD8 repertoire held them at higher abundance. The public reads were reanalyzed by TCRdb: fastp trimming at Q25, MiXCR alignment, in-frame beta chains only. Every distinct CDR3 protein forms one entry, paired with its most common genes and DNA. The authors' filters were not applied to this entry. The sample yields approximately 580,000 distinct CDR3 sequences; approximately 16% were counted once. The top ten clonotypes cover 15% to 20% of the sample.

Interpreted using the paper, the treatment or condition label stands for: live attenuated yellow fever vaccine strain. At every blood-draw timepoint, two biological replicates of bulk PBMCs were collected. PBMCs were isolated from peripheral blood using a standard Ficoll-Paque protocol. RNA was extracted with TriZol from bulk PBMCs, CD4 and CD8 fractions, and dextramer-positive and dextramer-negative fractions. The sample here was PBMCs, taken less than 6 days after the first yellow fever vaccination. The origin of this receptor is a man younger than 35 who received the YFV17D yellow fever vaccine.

The DNA is as follows: TGTGCCAGCACACATAAGGGGGCCGGGGGCACTGAAGCTTTCTTT. This translates into CASTHKGAGGTEAFF. The rearrangement combines TRBV5-5 with TRBJ1-1; 7 bases in between match TRBD1. The cysteine opens and the phenylalanine closes a CDR3 of 15 amino acids. Only the CDR3 part of the read is kept: 45 bases, read in frame from the first base. According to the germline V gene (reference sequence), CDR1 reads SGHKS and CDR2 reads YYEKEE. Trimming accounts for 6 bases at V and 4 bases at J, while the number of junction bases matched to no gene is 12.